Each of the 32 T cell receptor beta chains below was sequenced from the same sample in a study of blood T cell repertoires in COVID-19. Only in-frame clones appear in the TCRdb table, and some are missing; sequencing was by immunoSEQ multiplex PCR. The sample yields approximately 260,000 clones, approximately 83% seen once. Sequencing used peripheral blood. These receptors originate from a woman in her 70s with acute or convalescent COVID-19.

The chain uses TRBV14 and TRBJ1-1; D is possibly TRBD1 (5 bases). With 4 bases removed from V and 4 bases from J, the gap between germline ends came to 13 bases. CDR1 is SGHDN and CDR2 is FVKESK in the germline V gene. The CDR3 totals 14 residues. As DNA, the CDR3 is TGTGCCAGCAGCCGAGGACATCCAGGCACTGAAGCTTTCTTT. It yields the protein CASSRGHPGTEAFF.

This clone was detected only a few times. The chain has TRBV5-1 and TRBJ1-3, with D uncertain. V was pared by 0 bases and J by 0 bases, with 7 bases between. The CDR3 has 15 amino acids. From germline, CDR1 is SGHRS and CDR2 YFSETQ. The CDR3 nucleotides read TGCGCCAGCAGCTTGGAACCAGGCTCTGGAAACACCATATATTTT. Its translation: CASSLEPGSGNTIYF.

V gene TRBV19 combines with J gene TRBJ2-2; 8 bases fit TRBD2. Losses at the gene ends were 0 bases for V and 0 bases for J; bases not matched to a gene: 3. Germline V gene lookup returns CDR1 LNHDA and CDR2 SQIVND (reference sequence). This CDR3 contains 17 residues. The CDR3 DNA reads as TGTGCCAGTAGTATAGATCTGCGGGGGGCGAACACCGGGGAGCTGTTTTTT. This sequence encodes CASSIDLRGANTGELFF.

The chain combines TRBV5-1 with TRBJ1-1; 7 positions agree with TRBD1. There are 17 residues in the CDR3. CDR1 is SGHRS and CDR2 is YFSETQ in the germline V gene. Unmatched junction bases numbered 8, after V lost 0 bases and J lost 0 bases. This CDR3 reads CASSLVYRGLMNTEAFF. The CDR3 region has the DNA TGCGCCAGCAGCTTGGTCTACAGGGGACTGATGAACACTGAAGCTTTCTTT. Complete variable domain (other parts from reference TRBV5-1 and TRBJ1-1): KAGVTQTPRYLIKTRGQQVTLSCSPISGHRSVSWYQQTPGQGLQFLFEYFSETQRNKGNFPGRFSGRQFSNSRSEMNVSTLELGDSALYLCASSLVYRGLMNTEAFFGQGTRLTVV.

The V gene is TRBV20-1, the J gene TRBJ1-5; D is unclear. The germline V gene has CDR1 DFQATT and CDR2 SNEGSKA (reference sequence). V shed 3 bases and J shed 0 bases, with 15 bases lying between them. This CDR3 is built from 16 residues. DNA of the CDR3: TGCAGTGCTAGTCTCCCGGGCGGGTATAGCAATCAGCCCCAGCATTTT. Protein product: CSASLPGGYSNQPQHF.

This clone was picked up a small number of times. DNA for the CDR3: TGTGCCAGCAGGCCCGGGACAGGGGGCGAAGATACGCAGTATTTT. Translation gives CASRPGTGGEDTQYF. The V and J genes are TRBV9 and TRBJ2-3, with 12 positions matching TRBD1. This CDR3 contains 15 residues. V lost 5 bases to trimming and J lost 5 bases; unmatched junction nucleotides: 6. The germline CDR1 and CDR2 sequences are SGDLS and YYNGEE.

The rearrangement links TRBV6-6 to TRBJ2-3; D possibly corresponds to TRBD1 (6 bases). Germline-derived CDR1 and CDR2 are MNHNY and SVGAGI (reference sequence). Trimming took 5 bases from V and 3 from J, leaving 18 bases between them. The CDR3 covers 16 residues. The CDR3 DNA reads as TGTGCCAGCAGTATAACGTGGGCAGGGGAAACAGATACGCAGTATTTT. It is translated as CASSITWAGETDTQYF.

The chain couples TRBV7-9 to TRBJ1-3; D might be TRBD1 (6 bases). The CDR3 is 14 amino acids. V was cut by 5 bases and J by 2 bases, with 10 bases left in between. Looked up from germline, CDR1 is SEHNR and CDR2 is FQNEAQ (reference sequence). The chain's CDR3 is CASSGDRTGNTIYF. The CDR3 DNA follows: TGTGCCAGCAGCGGCGACAGGACTGGAAACACCATATATTTT.

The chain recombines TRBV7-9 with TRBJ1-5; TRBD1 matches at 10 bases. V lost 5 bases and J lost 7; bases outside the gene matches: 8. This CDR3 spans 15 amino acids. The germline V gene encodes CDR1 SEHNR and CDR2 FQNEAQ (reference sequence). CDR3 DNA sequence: TGTGCCAGCAGCCTTTCCGGGACAGGGGTCCAGCCCCAGCATTTT. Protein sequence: CASSLSGTGVQPQHF. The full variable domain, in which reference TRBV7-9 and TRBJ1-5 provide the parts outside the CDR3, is DTGVSQNPRHKITKRGQNVTFRCDPISEHNRLYWYRQTLGQGPEFLTYFQNEAQLEKSRLLSDRFSAERPKGSFSTLEIQRTEQGDSAMYLCASSLSGTGVQPQHFGDGTRLSIL.

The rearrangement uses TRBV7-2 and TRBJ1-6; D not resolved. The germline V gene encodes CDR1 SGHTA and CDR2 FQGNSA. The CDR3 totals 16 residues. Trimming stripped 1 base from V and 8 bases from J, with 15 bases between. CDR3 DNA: TGTGCCAGCAGCTTAGATCTGGCAGGAATCGATTCACCCCTCCACTTT. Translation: CASSLDLAGIDSPLHF.

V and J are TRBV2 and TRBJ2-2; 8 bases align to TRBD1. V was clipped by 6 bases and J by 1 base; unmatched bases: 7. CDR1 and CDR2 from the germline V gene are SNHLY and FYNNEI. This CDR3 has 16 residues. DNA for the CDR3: TGTGCCAGCAGATACCAACAGGGGGGGAACACCGGGGAGCTGTTTTTT. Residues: CASRYQQGGNTGELFF.

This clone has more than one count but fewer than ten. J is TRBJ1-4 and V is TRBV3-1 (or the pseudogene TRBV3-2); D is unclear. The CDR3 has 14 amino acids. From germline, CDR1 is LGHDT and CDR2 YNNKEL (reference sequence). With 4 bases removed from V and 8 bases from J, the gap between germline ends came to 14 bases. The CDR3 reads CASSPRWESEKLFF. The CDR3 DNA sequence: TGTGCCAGCAGCCCCCGGTGGGAGAGCGAAAAACTGTTTTTT.

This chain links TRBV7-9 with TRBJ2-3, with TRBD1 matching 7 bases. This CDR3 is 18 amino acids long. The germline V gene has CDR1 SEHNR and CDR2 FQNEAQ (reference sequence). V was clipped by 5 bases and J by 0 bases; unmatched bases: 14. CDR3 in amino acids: CASSPSTGLITSTDTQYF. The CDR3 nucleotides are TGTGCCAGCAGCCCCTCGACAGGGTTGATAACTAGCACAGATACGCAGTATTTT. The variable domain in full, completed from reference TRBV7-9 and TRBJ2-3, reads DTGVSQNPRHKITKRGQNVTFRCDPISEHNRLYWYRQTLGQGPEFLTYFQNEAQLEKSRLLSDRFSAERPKGSFSTLEIQRTEQGDSAMYLCASSPSTGLITSTDTQYFGPGTRLTVL.

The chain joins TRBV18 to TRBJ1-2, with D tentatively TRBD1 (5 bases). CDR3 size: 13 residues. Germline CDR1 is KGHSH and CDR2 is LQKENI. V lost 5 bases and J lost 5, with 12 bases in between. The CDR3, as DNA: TGTGCCAGCTCAGAGATGAGACAGTATGGCTACACCTTC. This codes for CASSEMRQYGYTF.

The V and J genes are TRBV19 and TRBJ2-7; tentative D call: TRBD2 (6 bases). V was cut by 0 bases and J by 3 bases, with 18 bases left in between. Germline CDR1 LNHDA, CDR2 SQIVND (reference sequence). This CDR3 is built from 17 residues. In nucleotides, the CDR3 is TGTGCCAGTAGTATAGAAGGTCTCAGGGACTTCAACTACGAGCAGTACTTC. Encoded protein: CASSIEGLRDFNYEQYF.

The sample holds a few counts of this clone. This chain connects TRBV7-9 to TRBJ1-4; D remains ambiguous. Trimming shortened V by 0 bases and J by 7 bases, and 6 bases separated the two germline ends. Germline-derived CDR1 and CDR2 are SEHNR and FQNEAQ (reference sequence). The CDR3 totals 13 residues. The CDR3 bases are TGTGCCAGCAGCTTAGCGCGAGGTGAAAAACTGTTTTTT. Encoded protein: CASSLARGEKLFF.

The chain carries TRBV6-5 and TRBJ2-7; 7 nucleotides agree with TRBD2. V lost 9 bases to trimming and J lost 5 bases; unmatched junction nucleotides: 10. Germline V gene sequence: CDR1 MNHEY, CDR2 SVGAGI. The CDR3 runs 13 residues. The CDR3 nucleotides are TGTGCCAGTATGCCGGGGGGTACAAACGAGCAGTACTTC. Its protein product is CASMPGGTNEQYF.

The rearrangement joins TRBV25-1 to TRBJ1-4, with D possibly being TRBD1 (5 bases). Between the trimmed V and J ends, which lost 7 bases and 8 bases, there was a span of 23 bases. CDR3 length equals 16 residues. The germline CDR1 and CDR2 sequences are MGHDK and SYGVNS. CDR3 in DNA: TGTGCCAGCACCACCTTAGCGGGAGGGGAAAGGGAAAAACTGTTTTTT. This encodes CASTTLAGGEREKLFF.

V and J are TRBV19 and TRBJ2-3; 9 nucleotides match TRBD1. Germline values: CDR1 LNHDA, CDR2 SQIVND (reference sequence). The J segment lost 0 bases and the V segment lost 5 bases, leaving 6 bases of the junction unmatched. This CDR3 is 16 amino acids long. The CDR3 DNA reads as TGTGCCAGTAGTTCGACGACAGGGGGTAGCACAGATACGCAGTATTTT. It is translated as CASSSTTGGSTDTQYF.

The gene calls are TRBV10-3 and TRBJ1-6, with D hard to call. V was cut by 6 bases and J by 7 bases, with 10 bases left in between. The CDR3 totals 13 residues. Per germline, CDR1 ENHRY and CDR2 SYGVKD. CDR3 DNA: TGTGCCATCAGAGTTGCGTGGAATTCACCCCTCCACTTT. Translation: CAIRVAWNSPLHF.

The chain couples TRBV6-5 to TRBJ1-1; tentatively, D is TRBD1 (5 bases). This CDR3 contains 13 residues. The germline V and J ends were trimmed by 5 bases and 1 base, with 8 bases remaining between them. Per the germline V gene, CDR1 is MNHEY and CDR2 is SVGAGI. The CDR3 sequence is CASSRGGNTEAFF. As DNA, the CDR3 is TGTGCCAGCAGTCGGGGGGGGAACACTGAAGCTTTCTTT.

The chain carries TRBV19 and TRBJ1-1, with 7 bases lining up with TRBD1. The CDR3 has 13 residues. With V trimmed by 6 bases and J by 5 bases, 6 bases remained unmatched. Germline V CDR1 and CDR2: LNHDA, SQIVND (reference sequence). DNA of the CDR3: TGTGCCAGTAGAGGGGACAGTGTAACTGAAGCTTTCTTT. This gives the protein CASRGDSVTEAFF.

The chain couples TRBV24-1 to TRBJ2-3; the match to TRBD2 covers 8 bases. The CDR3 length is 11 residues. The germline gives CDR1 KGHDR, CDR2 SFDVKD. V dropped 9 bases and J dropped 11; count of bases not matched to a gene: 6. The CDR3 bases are TGTGCCACCGGGGACGGGACTAGGCAGTATTTT. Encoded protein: CATGDGTRQYF.

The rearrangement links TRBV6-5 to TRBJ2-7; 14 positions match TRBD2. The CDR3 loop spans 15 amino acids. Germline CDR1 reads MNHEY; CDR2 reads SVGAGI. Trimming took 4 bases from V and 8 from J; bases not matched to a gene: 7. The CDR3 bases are TGTGCCAGCAGTTCGGTGACTAGCGGGGGGGAACAGCAGTACTTC. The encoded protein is CASSSVTSGGEQQYF.

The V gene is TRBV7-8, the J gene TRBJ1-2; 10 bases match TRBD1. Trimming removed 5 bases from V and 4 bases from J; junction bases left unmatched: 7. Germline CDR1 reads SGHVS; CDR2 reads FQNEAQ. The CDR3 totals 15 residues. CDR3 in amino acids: CASSLGTGEGYGYTF. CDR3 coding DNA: TGTGCCAGCAGCCTCGGGACAGGGGAAGGCTATGGCTACACCTTC. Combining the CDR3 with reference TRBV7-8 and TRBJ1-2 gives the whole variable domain GAGVSQSPRYKVAKRGQDVALRCDPISGHVSLFWYQQALGQGPEFLTYFQNEAQLDKSGLPSDRFFAERPEGSVSTLKIQRTQQEDSAVYLCASSLGTGEGYGYTFGSGTRLTVV.

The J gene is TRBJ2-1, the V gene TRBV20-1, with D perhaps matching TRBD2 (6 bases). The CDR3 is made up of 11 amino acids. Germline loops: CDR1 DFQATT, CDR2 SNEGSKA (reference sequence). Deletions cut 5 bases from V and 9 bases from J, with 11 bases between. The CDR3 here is CSAAGQIEQFF. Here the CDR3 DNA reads TGCAGTGCTGCGGGGCAGATTGAGCAGTTCTTC.

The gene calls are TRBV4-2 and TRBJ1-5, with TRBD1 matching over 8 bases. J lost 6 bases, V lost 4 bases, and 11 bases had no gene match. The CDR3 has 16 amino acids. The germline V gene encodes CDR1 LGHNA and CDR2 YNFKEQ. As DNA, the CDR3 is TGTGCCAGCAGCCCTAGTCTTGGACAGGGCGGTCAGCCCCAGCATTTT. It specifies CASSPSLGQGGQPQHF.

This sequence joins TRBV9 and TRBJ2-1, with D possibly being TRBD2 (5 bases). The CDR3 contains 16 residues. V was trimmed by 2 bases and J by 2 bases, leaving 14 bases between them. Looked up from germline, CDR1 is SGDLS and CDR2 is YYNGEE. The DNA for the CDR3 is TGTGCCAGCAGCGTCGAAACTAGAACCCCCTACAATGAGCAGTTCTTC. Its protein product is CASSVETRTPYNEQFF.

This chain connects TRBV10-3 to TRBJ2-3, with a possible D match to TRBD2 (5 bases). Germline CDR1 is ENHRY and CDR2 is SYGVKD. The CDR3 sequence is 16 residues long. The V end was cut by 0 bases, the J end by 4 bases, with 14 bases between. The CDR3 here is CAISESSSSGSDTQYF. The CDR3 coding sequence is TGTGCCATCAGTGAGTCTTCAAGCTCGGGGTCAGATACGCAGTATTTT.

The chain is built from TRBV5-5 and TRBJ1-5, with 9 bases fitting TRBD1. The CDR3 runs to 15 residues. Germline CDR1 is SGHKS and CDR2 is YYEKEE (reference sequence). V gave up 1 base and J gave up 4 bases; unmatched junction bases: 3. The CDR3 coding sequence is TGTGCCAGCAGCTTGCCGGGACAGGGTAATCAGCCCCAGCATTTT. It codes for CASSLPGQGNQPQHF.

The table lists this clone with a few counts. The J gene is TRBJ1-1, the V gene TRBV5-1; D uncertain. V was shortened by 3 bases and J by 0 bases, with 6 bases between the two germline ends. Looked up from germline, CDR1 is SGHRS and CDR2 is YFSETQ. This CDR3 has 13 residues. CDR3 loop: CASSYQLNTEAFF. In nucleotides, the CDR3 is TGCGCCAGCAGCTATCAGTTGAACACTGAAGCTTTCTTT.

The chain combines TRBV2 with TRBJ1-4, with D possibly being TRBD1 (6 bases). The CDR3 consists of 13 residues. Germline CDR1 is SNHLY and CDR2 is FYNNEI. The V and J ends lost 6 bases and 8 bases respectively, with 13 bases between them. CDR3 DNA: TGTGCCAGCAGCGCAGGGGAGCGGGAAAAACTGTTTTTT. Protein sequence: CASSAGEREKLFF.